Each of the 14 T cell receptor beta chains below was sequenced from the same sample in a study of cytomegalovirus exposure and HLA in healthy donors. PCR amplification relied on 60 Vbeta primers (plus 13 Jbeta primers). Sequencing used immunoSEQ multiplex PCR; TCRdb keeps in-frame clones, though not all of them. Among 150,000 to 200,000 clones, roughly 85% were seen once, and the ten largest hold roughly 6%. Source material: PBMCs. These receptor sequences come from a man in his forties in good health and CMV-seropositive.

The gene calls are TRBV28 and TRBJ2-1; 8 bases fit TRBD2. V shed 5 bases, J shed 6 bases, and the junction held 12 bases outside the gene matches. CDR3 length: 16 residues. Germline lookup yields CDR1 MDHEN and CDR2 SYDVKM. The CDR3 nucleotides read TGTGCCAGCAGTCGTCCCCTCAGGCTAGCGGGCAATGAGCAGTTCTTC. Amino acids: CASSRPLRLAGNEQFF.

The chain uses TRBV5-1 and TRBJ1-4, with D maybe TRBD1 (6 bases). This CDR3 spans 14 amino acids. CDR1 SGHRS and CDR2 YFSETQ come from the germline V gene. Trimming pared 5 bases from V and 8 bases from J, leaving 16 bases between. In DNA, the CDR3 is TGCGCCAGCAGGGAACAGGGTCAGAGGGAAAAACTGTTTTTT. Translated: CASREQGQREKLFF.

J is TRBJ2-3 and V is TRBV29-1, with D perhaps matching TRBD1 (6 bases). The CDR3 sequence is 14 residues long. Looked up from germline, CDR1 is SQVTM and CDR2 is ANQGSEA. Deletions cut 6 bases from V and 2 bases from J, with 15 bases between. The CDR3: CSVPWDKNTDTQYF. The CDR3 DNA follows: TGCAGCGTCCCGTGGGACAAAAACACAGATACGCAGTATTTT.

The rearrangement joins TRBV4-1 to TRBJ2-5, with 7 bases fitting TRBD1. There are 13 residues in the CDR3. Germline V lookup: CDR1 MGHRA, CDR2 YSYEKL. V trimming: 0 bases; J trimming: 7 bases; junction bases outside the gene matches: 2. The CDR3 DNA sequence: TGCGCCAGCAGCCAAGAGGGGACAGCGACCCAGTACTTC. This gives the protein CASSQEGTATQYF.

This clone was seen once. The chain combines TRBV19 with TRBJ2-7, with 7 bases aligning to TRBD1. The germline V gene encodes CDR1 LNHDA and CDR2 SQIVND (reference sequence). The V gene end was trimmed by 8 bases and the J gene end by 7 bases; junction bases not matched to a gene: 11. The CDR3 covers 13 residues. CDR3 loop: CASRQGKFEEQYF. The CDR3, as DNA: TGTGCCAGTCGACAGGGAAAATTCGAGGAGCAGTACTTC.

V is TRBV28 and J is TRBJ2-1, with 9 bases aligning to TRBD2. Losses at the gene ends were 10 bases for V and 14 bases for J; bases not matched to a gene: 9. Looked up from germline, CDR1 is MDHEN and CDR2 is SYDVKM. The CDR3 runs to 11 residues. CDR3 nucleotides: TGTGCCACCAGACTAGCGGAGGGAGAGTTCTTC. As protein: CATRLAEGEFF.

This clone was detected a few times. The chain uses TRBV14 and TRBJ2-7, with TRBD2 identical over 11 bases. In germline, CDR1 is SGHDN, CDR2 FVKESK. Trimming took 4 bases from V and 3 from J; bases not matched to a gene: 20. The CDR3 covers 20 residues. The CDR3 loop is CASSPRGGQRTSGSIYEQYF. CDR3 sequence (DNA): TGTGCCAGCAGCCCCCGCGGGGGGCAAAGGACTAGCGGGTCGATCTACGAGCAGTACTTC.

In this sample, this clone turned up once. V gene TRBV7-9 combines with J gene TRBJ1-4; TRBD1 matches 12 bases. Germline loops: CDR1 SEHNR, CDR2 FQNEAQ (reference sequence). CDR3 length: 15 amino acids. The J segment lost 6 bases and the V segment lost 4 bases, leaving 3 bases of the junction unmatched. CDR3 region: CASSSGTGGDEKLFF. The CDR3 DNA reads TGTGCCAGCAGCTCCGGGACAGGGGGCGATGAAAAACTGTTTTTT.

The chain combines TRBV10-3 with TRBJ2-7; 9 positions agree with TRBD1. The CDR3 covers 14 residues. After removal of 3 bases from V and 4 bases from J, the junction contained 4 bases not matched to a gene. Germline values: CDR1 ENHRY, CDR2 SYGVKD. The CDR3 sequence is CAISEQGALYEQYF. DNA of the CDR3: TGTGCCATCAGTGAACAGGGGGCGCTTTACGAGCAGTACTTC.

The gene calls are TRBV6-4 and TRBJ2-1, with D uncertain. Trimming shortened V by 6 bases and J by 0 bases, and 12 bases separated the two germline ends. The CDR3 is made up of 15 amino acids. CDR1 and CDR2 from the germline V gene are MRHNA and SNTAGT. This chain's CDR3 is CASRTGLGSYNEQFF. Here the CDR3 DNA reads TGTGCCAGCAGGACCGGGTTGGGCTCCTACAATGAGCAGTTCTTC.

The CDR3 nucleotides read TGTGCCAGCAGCGTCTCTAGCGCGACCTACGAGCAGTACTTC. This gives the protein CASSVSSATYEQYF. The rearrangement joins TRBV9 to TRBJ2-7; tentative D call: TRBD2 (6 bases). Per the germline V gene, CDR1 is SGDLS and CDR2 is YYNGEE. The CDR3 has 14 amino acids. The V and J ends lost 2 bases and 2 bases respectively, with 11 bases between them.

This chain joins TRBV2 and TRBJ2-7, with 7 bases lining up with TRBD2. Germline V CDR1 and CDR2: SNHLY, FYNNEI. V was pared by 7 bases and J by 5 bases, with 11 bases of the junction left unmatched. This CDR3 has 14 amino acids. The CDR3 DNA reads TGTGCCAGCAAACAGCGGGACCGCCTAAACGAGCAGTACTTC. Its protein product is CASKQRDRLNEQYF.

In this sample, this clone turned up a few times. CDR3 sequence: CASSDRSSYEQYF. The CDR3 DNA reads TGTGCCAGCAGCGATCGGAGCTCCTACGAGCAGTACTTC. The J gene is TRBJ2-7, the V gene TRBV7-9, with D unclear. The germline V gene has CDR1 SEHNR and CDR2 FQNEAQ (reference sequence). The CDR3 covers 13 residues. Trimming cost V 5 bases and J 0 bases, with 8 bases left between them.

The chain couples TRBV12-5 to TRBJ2-1; 10 positions match TRBD2. J lost 5 bases, V lost 3 bases, and 7 bases had no gene match. Germline assignment: CDR1 LGHNT and CDR2 FRNRAP. This CDR3 is built from 16 residues. The CDR3 bases are TGTGCTAGTGGTTTAGGAGCGGGAGGGCCCAACAATGAGCAGTTCTTC. Residues: CASGLGAGGPNNEQFF.